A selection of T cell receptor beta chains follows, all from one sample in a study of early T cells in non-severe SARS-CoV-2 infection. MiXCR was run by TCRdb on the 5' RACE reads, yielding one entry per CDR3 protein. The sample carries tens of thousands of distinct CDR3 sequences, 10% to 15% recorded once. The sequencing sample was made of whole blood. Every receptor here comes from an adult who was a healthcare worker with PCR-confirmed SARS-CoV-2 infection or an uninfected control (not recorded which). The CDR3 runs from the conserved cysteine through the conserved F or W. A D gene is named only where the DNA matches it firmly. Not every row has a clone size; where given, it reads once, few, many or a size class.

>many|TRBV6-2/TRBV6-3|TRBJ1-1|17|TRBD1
TGTGCCAGCAGTTCCGCCGTGTCTAGGGGGCCGGACACTGAAGCTTTCTTT
CASSSAVSRGPDTEAFF
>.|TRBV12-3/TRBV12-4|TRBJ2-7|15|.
TGTGCCAGCAGTGCACACAGTGGTTCCTCCTACGAGCAGTACTTC
CASSAHSGSSYEQYF
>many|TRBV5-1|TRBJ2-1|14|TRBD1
TGCGCCAGCAGAACAGGGGGATTGTCCAATGAGCAGTTCTTC
CASRTGGLSNEQFF
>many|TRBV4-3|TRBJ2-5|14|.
TGCGCCAGCAGCCAAGCAGTTAACCAAGAGACCCAGTACTTC
CASSQAVNQETQYF
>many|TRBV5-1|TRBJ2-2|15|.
TGCGCCAGCAGCTTAGGATCTAGCACCACCGGGGAGCTGTTTTTT
CASSLGSSTTGELFF
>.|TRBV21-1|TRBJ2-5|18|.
TGTGCCAGCAGCAAAGGAACGAGTGGAGGGGGCCTTCAAGAGACCCAGTACTTC
CASSKGTSGGGLQETQYF
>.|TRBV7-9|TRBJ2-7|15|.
TGTGCCAGCAGCTCTCGATCCTCCTCGGGGGACGAGCAGTACTTC
CASSSRSSSGDEQYF
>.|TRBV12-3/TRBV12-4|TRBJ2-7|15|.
TGTGCCAGCAGTTTACGGGACTCCGGAGCCTACGAGCAGTACTTC
CASSLRDSGAYEQYF
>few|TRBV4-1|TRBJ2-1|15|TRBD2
TGCGCCAGCTCCAATGACCTAGCGGGAGCCAATGAGCAGTTCTTC
CASSNDLAGANEQFF
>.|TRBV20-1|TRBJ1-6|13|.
TGCAGTGCTCTCCGGGCCCCTAATTCACCCCTCCACTTT
CSALRAPNSPLHF